The clone carrying this T cell receptor (beta chain) occurred a few times. Its target is unknown. The data are from a study of shared clonotypes between healthy human individuals. Genomic DNA of unsorted samples came from 85 million to 90 million PBMCs. General study results and limits: Owing to a small donor count, the genetic and exposure-history diversity represented was limited. Only blood samples were collected, and tissue repertoires likely differ.

Sequencing of unsorted PBMC DNA was carried out using ten immunoSEQ deep assay plates. Sequenced by immunoSEQ multiplex PCR; TCRdb stores in-frame clones only, minus some. The table lists about half a million clones, 79% of them singletons, with 10% to 15% in the top ten. V lost 3 bases and J 8 bases, leaving 13 bases between the germline ends. The CDR3 runs 14 residues. Germline V CDR1 and CDR2: LNHDA, SQIVND (reference sequence). The V call is TRBV19, the J call TRBJ2-2, with a weak D call TRBD2 (6 bases). Input material: PBMCs. The receptor was isolated from a woman aged 40 to 50 in good health. Some clones in this sample may be carry-over from other donors' samples. The CDR3 reads CASSIGTASGELFF. As DNA, the CDR3 is TGTGCCAGTAGTATTGGGACTGCGAGTGGGGAGCTGTTTTTT. The full variable domain, rest sourced from reference TRBV19 and TRBJ2-2, is DGGITQSPKYLFRKEGQNVTLSCEQNLNHDAMYWYRQDPGQGLRLIYYSQIVNDFQKGDIAEGYSVSREKKESFPLTVTSAQKNPTAFYLCASSIGTASGELFFGEGSRLTVL.